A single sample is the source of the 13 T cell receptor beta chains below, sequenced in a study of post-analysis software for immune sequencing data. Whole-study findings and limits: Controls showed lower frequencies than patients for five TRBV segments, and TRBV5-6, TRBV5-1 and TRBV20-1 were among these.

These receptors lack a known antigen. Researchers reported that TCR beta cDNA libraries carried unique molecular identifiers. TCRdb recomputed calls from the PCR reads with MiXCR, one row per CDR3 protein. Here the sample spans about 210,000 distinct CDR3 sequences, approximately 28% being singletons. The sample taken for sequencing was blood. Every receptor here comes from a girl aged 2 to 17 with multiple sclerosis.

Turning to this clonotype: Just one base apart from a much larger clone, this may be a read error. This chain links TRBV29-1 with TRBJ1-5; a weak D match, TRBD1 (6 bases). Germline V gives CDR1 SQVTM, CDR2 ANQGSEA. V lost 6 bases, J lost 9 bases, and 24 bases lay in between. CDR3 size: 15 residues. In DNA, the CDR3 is TGCAGCGTCGCCTTGTCCGGACAGTCAAGACGGCCCCAGCATTTT. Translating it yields CSVALSGQSRRPQHF. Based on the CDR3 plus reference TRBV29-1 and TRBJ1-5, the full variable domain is SAVISQKPSRDICQRGTSLTIQCQVDSQVTMMFWYRQQPGQSLTLIATANQGSEATYESGFVIDKFPISRPNLTFSTLTVSNMSPEDSSIYLCSVALSGQSRRPQHFGDGTRLSIL.

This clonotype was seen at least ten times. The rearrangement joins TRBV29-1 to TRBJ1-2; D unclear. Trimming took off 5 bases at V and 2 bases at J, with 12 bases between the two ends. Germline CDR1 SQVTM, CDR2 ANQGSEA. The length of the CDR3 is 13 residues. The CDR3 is CSVFGRQNYGYTF. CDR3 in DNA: TGCAGCGTTTTTGGGAGACAAAACTATGGCTACACCTTC.

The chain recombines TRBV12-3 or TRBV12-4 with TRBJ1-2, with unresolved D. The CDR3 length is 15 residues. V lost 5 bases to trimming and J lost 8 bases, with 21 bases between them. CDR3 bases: TGTGCCAGCAGTCCCCGACACCAGAGTATGACGGGCTACACCTTC. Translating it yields CASSPRHQSMTGYTF.

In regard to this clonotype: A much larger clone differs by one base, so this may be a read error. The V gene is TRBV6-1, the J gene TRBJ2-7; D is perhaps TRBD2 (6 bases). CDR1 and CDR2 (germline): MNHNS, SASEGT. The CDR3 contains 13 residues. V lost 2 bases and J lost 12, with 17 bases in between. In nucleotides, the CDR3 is TGTGCCAGCAGTGAAAAGGGAGGCGAGACCCGGTACTTC. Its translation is CASSEKGGETRYF.

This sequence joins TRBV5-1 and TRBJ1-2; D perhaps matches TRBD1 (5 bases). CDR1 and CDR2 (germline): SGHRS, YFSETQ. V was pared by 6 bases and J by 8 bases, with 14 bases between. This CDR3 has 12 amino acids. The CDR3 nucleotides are TGCGCCAGCACCCTAGGTGGGGGAGGCTACACCTTC. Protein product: CASTLGGGGYTF.

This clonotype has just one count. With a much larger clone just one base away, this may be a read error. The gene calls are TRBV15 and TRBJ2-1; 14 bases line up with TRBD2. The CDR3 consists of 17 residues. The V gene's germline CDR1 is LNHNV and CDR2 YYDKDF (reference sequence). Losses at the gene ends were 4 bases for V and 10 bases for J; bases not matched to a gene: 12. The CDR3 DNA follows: TGTGCCACCAGCATAGAGGGGGGACTAGCGGGAGAAAGCGAGCAGTTCTTC. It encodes CATSIEGGLAGESEQFF. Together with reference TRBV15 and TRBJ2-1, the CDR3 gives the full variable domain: DAMVIQNPRYQVTQFGKPVTLSCSQTLNHNVMYWYQQKSSQAPKLLFHYYDKDFNNEADTPDNFQSRRPNTSFCFLDIRSPGLGDTAMYLCATSIEGGLAGESEQFFGPGTRLTVL.

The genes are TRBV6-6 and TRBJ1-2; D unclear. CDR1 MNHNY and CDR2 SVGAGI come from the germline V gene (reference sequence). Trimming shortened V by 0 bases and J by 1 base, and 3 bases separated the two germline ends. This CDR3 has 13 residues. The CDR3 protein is CASSYSVNYGYTF. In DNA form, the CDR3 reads TGTGCCAGCAGTTACTCAGTTAACTATGGCTACACCTTC.

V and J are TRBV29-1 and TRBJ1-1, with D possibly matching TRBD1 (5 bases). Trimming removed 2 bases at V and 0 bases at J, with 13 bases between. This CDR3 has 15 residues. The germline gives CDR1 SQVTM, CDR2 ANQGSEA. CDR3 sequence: CSVERQGTLNTEAFF. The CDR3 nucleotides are TGCAGCGTTGAACGGCAGGGCACATTGAACACTGAAGCTTTCTTT.

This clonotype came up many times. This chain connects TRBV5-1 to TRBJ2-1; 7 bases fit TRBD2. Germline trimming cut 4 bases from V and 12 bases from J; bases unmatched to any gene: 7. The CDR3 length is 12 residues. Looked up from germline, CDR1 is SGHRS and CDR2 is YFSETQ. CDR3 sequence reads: CASSTGTTRQFF. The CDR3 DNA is TGCGCCAGCAGCACGGGGACTACCCGGCAGTTCTTC.

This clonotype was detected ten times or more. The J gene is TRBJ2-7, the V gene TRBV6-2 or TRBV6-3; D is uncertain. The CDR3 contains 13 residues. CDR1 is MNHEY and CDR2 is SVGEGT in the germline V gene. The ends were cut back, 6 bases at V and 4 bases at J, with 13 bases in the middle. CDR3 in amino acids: CASRRNNIYEQYF. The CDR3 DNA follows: TGTGCCAGCAGGAGAAATAACATTTACGAGCAGTACTTC.

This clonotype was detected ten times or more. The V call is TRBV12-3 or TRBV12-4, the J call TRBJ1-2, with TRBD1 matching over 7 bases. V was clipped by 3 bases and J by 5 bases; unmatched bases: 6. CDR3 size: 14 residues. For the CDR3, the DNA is TGTGCCAGCAGTTTGACAGGGAATTCATATGGCTACACCTTC. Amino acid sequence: CASSLTGNSYGYTF.

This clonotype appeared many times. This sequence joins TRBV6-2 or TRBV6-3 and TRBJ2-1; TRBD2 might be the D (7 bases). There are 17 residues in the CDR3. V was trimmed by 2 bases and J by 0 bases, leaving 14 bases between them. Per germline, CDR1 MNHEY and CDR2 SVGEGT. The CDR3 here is CASSYGRGASSYNEQFF. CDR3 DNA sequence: TGTGCCAGCAGTTACGGCCGGGGGGCGAGCTCCTACAATGAGCAGTTCTTC.

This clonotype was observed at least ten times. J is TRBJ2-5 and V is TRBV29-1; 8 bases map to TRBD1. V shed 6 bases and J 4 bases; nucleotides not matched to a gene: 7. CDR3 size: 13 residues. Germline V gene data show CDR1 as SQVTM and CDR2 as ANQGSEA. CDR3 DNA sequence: TGCAGCGTGGATACAGGGGGATCAGAGACCCAGTACTTC. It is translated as CSVDTGGSETQYF.